This TCR beta chain was recovered during a study of shared clonotypes between healthy human individuals. The authors loaded around 220 ng DNA, 28,000 or so T cell genomes, into sorted-subset replicate PCRs. Clones were sequenced by immunoSEQ multiplex PCR, and TCRdb holds only the in-frame ones, with some missing. The sample has 2 million or so clones, roughly 95% seen once. General study points: Rarefaction revealed incomplete sorted-subset sequencing despite large depth. With a few donors compared, roughly 5% of naive CD4 clonotypes were shared. Depth of sequencing was expected to influence donor clonotype sharing.

As concerns this clone: What it binds is not known.

The germline CDR1 and CDR2 sequences are MNHNS and SASEGT. There are 15 residues in the CDR3. The germline V and J ends were trimmed by 8 bases and 0 bases, with 17 bases remaining between them. This TCR derives from a man between 18 and 35 years old in good health. Sequenced input: naive CD4+ T cells sorted from blood. Subset: CD45RA+ positively selected. V usage is TRBV6-1 and J usage is TRBJ2-7, with D perhaps TRBD1 (6 bases). Here the CDR3 reads CASEGRTVVSYEQYF. The CDR3 region has the DNA TGTGCCAGCGAGGGAAGGACAGTGGTCTCCTACGAGCAGTACTTC.